These 32 T cell receptor beta chains originate from one sample sequenced in a study of T cells in Graves' hyperthyroidism and ophthalmopathy. Amplification targeted TCR beta CDR3 regions from RNA transcripts. HTBI primers drove first-round RT-PCR of the TCR CDR3. MiXCR, applied by TCRdb to the multiplex PCR reads, yields one record per CDR3 protein. The data contain some 760,000 distinct CDR3 sequences, less than 15% of them singletons. The source material was blood. The receptors come from a woman aged 18-35 years with Graves' hyperthyroidism.

With regard to this clonotype: It may be a read error: a sequence one base away is much more abundant. This rearrangement joins TRBV13 to TRBJ2-7; D possibly corresponds to TRBD2 (5 bases). Germline lookup yields CDR1 PRHDT and CDR2 FYEKMQ (reference sequence). Trimming removed 8 bases from V and 2 bases from J, with 16 bases in between. The CDR3 spans 14 residues. In DNA form, the CDR3 reads TGTGCCAGCGGCTCCCGGGGAGCGGCCTACGAGCAGTACTTC. This encodes CASGSRGAAYEQYF.

This clonotype came up many times. The J gene is TRBJ2-7, the V gene TRBV7-9; the match to TRBD1 covers 7 bases. The CDR3 length is 17 residues. V gave up 5 bases and J gave up 0 bases; unmatched junction bases: 13. CDR1 is SEHNR, CDR2 FQNEAQ, per germline (reference sequence). CDR3 protein: CASSPRSTGTDSYEQYF. CDR3 coding DNA: TGTGCCAGCAGCCCACGCTCTACCGGGACAGACTCCTACGAGCAGTACTTC. Looking up the rest from reference TRBV7-9 and TRBJ2-7 gives the full variable domain: DTGVSQNPRHKITKRGQNVTFRCDPISEHNRLYWYRQTLGQGPEFLTYFQNEAQLEKSRLLSDRFSAERPKGSFSTLEIQRTEQGDSAMYLCASSPRSTGTDSYEQYFGPGTRLTVT.

This clonotype has ten or more counts. Written as DNA, the CDR3 is TGTGCCAGCAAATGGGGCTTCGACACCGGGGAGCTGTTTTTT. Translated: CASKWGFDTGELFF. V usage is TRBV2 and J usage is TRBJ2-2; D may be TRBD1 (5 bases). Looked up from germline, CDR1 is SNHLY and CDR2 is FYNNEI. This CDR3 is 14 amino acids long. The V end lost 7 bases, the J end lost 3 bases, and 12 bases lay between the germline ends.

The V gene is TRBV6-1, the J gene TRBJ2-7; 7 nucleotides match TRBD2. This CDR3 is built from 15 residues. Germline V lookup: CDR1 MNHNS, CDR2 SASEGT. The trim removed 8 bases at V and 2 bases at J, leaving 12 bases unmatched. In DNA form, the CDR3 reads TGTGCCAGCCGCCCTACCGGCGGGAGCCCCTACGAGCAGTACTTC. Translation: CASRPTGGSPYEQYF.

This clonotype was counted many times. The chain has TRBV7-8 and TRBJ2-6; D is perhaps TRBD2 (6 bases). In germline, CDR1 is SGHVS, CDR2 FQNEAQ. The CDR3 has 18 residues. V was shortened by 4 bases and J by 2 bases, with 18 bases between the two germline ends. CDR3 coding DNA: TGTGCCAGCAGCTCTCGACTAGGAGGTGGCGCTGGGGCCAACGTCCTGACTTTC. Protein product: CASSSRLGGGAGANVLTF.

The V call is TRBV19, the J call TRBJ2-1; TRBD2 matches at 12 bases. Germline lookup yields CDR1 LNHDA and CDR2 SQIVND (reference sequence). The ends lost 8 bases at V and 7 bases at J; junction bases unmatched: 9. This CDR3 has 15 amino acids. The CDR3 is CASLAGGPGKNEQFF. The CDR3 DNA sequence: TGTGCCAGTCTAGCGGGAGGGCCGGGGAAGAATGAGCAGTTCTTC.

This clonotype was detected only a few times. This chain joins TRBV3-1 and TRBJ2-1; 8 bases agree with TRBD2. This CDR3 region has 18 residues. The germline V gene encodes CDR1 LGHDT and CDR2 YNNKEL (reference sequence). V lost 1 base and J lost 2; bases outside the gene matches: 10. The CDR3 DNA reads as TGTGCCAGCAGCCAAGGGGGGGTGTTTAGCGGGACCTACAATGAGCAGTTCTTC. It translates to CASSQGGVFSGTYNEQFF.

The chain is built from TRBV10-3 and TRBJ2-7; 7 bases align to TRBD1. The J segment lost 3 bases and the V segment lost 10 bases, leaving 9 bases of the junction unmatched. CDR1 is ENHRY, CDR2 SYGVKD, per germline. The CDR3 has 13 residues. CDR3 sequence (DNA): TGTGCCACCCTTGGGACAGTCGTCTACGAGCAGTACTTC. Translated: CATLGTVVYEQYF.

This clonotype came up a few times. The chain has TRBV27 and TRBJ2-4, with D possibly TRBD2 on 5 matching bases. V lost 6 bases and J lost 6, with 18 bases in between. This CDR3 region has 15 residues. In germline, CDR1 is MNHEY, CDR2 SMNVEV (reference sequence). The CDR3 loop is CASRGFGGGLNIQYF. The DNA for the CDR3 is TGTGCCAGCAGGGGATTCGGAGGCGGGCTAAACATTCAGTACTTC.

This clonotype was detected a few times. The rearrangement uses TRBV5-1 and TRBJ2-5; 7 bases map to TRBD1. The CDR3 loop spans 16 amino acids. Germline V gene lookup returns CDR1 SGHRS and CDR2 YFSETQ. V lost 3 bases, J lost 1 base, and 9 bases stayed unmatched. The CDR3 is CASSSNPGQVQETQYF. In DNA, the CDR3 is TGCGCCAGCAGCTCCAATCCTGGACAGGTCCAAGAGACCCAGTACTTC.

At least ten counts were recorded for this clonotype. The CDR3 DNA sequence: TGCAGCGTTGCAGAGAATAGCAATCAGCCCCAGCATTTT. It is translated as CSVAENSNQPQHF. The genes are TRBV29-1 and TRBJ1-5; D call uncertain. CDR3 size: 13 residues. Germline V gives CDR1 SQVTM, CDR2 ANQGSEA. V gave up 4 bases and J gave up 0 bases, with 7 bases separating them.

In its sample, this clonotype was seen a few times. The chain employs TRBV11-2 and TRBJ2-6; 8 bases are shared with TRBD2. CDR3 length equals 16 residues. Germline assignment: CDR1 SGHAT and CDR2 FQNNGV. V was pared by 6 bases and J by 1 base, with 5 bases of the junction left unmatched. The chain's CDR3 is CASRPLAESGANVLTF. The CDR3 DNA reads TGTGCCAGCAGACCACTAGCGGAGTCTGGGGCCAACGTCCTGACTTTC.

At least ten counts were recorded for this clonotype. This rearrangement joins TRBV7-8 to TRBJ2-3; no firm D call. The V gene lost 0 bases and the J gene lost 3 bases, with 10 bases spanning the gap. This CDR3 spans 15 amino acids. Per germline, CDR1 SGHVS and CDR2 FQNEAQ. CDR3 coding DNA: TGTGCCAGCAGCTTAGCGCATGGAGTGACAGATACGCAGTATTTT. Its protein is CASSLAHGVTDTQYF. Looking up the rest from reference TRBV7-8 and TRBJ2-3 gives the full variable domain: GAGVSQSPRYKVAKRGQDVALRCDPISGHVSLFWYQQALGQGPEFLTYFQNEAQLDKSGLPSDRFFAERPEGSVSTLKIQRTQQEDSAVYLCASSLAHGVTDTQYFGPGTRLTVL.

This clonotype was seen a few times. V gene TRBV11-2 combines with J gene TRBJ2-5, with 8 bases lining up with TRBD2. The germline V gene encodes CDR1 SGHAT and CDR2 FQNNGV. The J segment lost 3 bases and the V segment lost 6 bases, leaving 6 bases of the junction unmatched. This CDR3 comprises 14 residues. In DNA form, the CDR3 reads TGTGCCAGCAGGAGACTTAGCGGGAAAGAGACCCAGTACTTC. Translating it yields CASRRLSGKETQYF.

This clonotype was counted between two and nine times. A junction end diverges from the germline sequence, so it may reflect a read error. J is TRBJ1-2 and V is TRBV12-3 or TRBV12-4; D gene ambiguous. The CDR3 contains 14 residues. This CDR3 reads CANSLEQTTYGYTF. The CDR3 DNA sequence: TGTGCCAACAGTTTAGAACAGACAACGTATGGCTACACCTTC.

V and J are TRBV13 and TRBJ2-2; D gene ambiguous. V was cut by 2 bases and J by 2 bases, with 12 bases left in between. The germline CDR1 and CDR2 sequences are PRHDT and FYEKMQ (reference sequence). The CDR3 has 16 amino acids. CDR3 amino acids: CASSLSSNLNTGELFF. Written as DNA, the CDR3 is TGTGCCAGCAGCTTAAGTTCTAACCTCAACACCGGGGAGCTGTTTTTT.

This clonotype was observed many times. This rearrangement joins TRBV2 to TRBJ2-1; D gene unclear. Germline CDR1 reads SNHLY; CDR2 reads FYNNEI. The CDR3 length is 14 residues. V lost 3 bases and J 10 bases, leaving 16 bases between the germline ends. CDR3 DNA: TGTGCCAGCAGTGAGGATCGGTTTCTCCCCGAGCAGTTCTTC. Protein product: CASSEDRFLPEQFF.

This clonotype showed up just a few times. The CDR3 nucleotides read TGTGCCAGCAGTTACTCGGGACCGCCCGGGGTCTATGGCTACACCTTC. Translating it yields CASSYSGPPGVYGYTF. The chain uses TRBV6-5 and TRBJ1-2; D perhaps matches TRBD1 (5 bases). V dropped 0 bases and J dropped 4 bases, with 15 bases sitting between them. Germline CDR1 is MNHEY and CDR2 is SVGAGI. The CDR3 loop spans 16 amino acids.

This chain joins TRBV7-3 and TRBJ1-6; D unresolved. The CDR3 contains 14 residues. Trimming stripped 5 bases from V and 10 bases from J, with 15 bases between. Germline V gene sequence: CDR1 SGHTA, CDR2 FQGTGA. The CDR3 loop is CASSTGSSSSPLHF. The CDR3 DNA sequence: TGTGCCAGCAGCACCGGAAGTTCTAGCTCACCCCTCCACTTT.

The chain recombines TRBV24-1 with TRBJ2-1, with 7 nucleotides matching TRBD2. The CDR3 extends over 16 amino acids. Losses at the gene ends were 3 bases for V and 1 base for J; bases not matched to a gene: 5. From germline, CDR1 is KGHDR and CDR2 SFDVKD. The CDR3 sequence is CATSDPGRVSYNEQFF. The DNA for the CDR3 is TGTGCCACCAGTGATCCTGGGAGGGTGTCCTACAATGAGCAGTTCTTC.

The chain joins TRBV15 to TRBJ2-3; TRBD2 matches 7 bases. The CDR3 has 14 amino acids. Germline CDR1 is LNHNV and CDR2 is YYDKDF (reference sequence). J lost 5 bases, V lost 0 bases, and 2 bases had no gene match. The CDR3 spells CATSREAGLDTQYF. In DNA, the CDR3 is TGTGCCACCAGCAGAGAAGCGGGACTAGATACGCAGTATTTT.

The chain links TRBV27 to TRBJ1-1; D is undetermined. The germline V and J ends were trimmed by 7 bases and 4 bases, with 13 bases remaining between them. The germline gives CDR1 MNHEY, CDR2 SMNVEV (reference sequence). This CDR3 region has 13 residues. The CDR3 DNA is TGTGCCAGCAAGAACGGACGCGGCACTGAAGCTTTCTTT. Residues: CASKNGRGTEAFF.

This clonotype has only a few counts. V and J are TRBV20-1 and TRBJ2-5, with 7 bases lining up with TRBD1. The CDR3 loop spans 20 amino acids. Germline lookup yields CDR1 DFQATT and CDR2 SNEGSKA (reference sequence). V dropped 3 bases and J dropped 2; count of bases not matched to a gene: 24. CDR3 residues: CSASSYLRDSFTLDQETQYF. DNA of the CDR3: TGCAGTGCTAGTTCCTATCTCCGGGACAGCTTTACTCTGGATCAAGAGACCCAGTACTTC.

V is TRBV27 and J is TRBJ2-3; D may be TRBD1 (6 bases). Trimming shortened V by 2 bases and J by 0 bases, and 12 bases separated the two germline ends. There are 16 residues in the CDR3. Per germline, CDR1 MNHEY and CDR2 SMNVEV (reference sequence). The CDR3 protein is CASSLQGRTSTDTQYF. CDR3 DNA: TGTGCCAGCAGTTTACAGGGGCGGACTAGCACAGATACGCAGTATTTT.

This clonotype has at least ten counts. The chain combines TRBV20-1 with TRBJ2-3, with 13 positions matching TRBD2. CDR3 length equals 16 residues. Per germline, CDR1 DFQATT and CDR2 SNEGSKA (reference sequence). V was pared by 5 bases and J by 2 bases, with 7 bases of the junction left unmatched. The CDR3 here is CSAGVGLAGLTDTQYF. CDR3 coding DNA: TGCAGTGCTGGCGTGGGACTAGCGGGACTCACAGATACGCAGTATTTT.

Many counts were recorded for this clonotype. The chain links TRBV2 to TRBJ2-7; no clear D. V lost 6 bases to trimming and J lost 0 bases, with 21 bases between them. Germline assignment: CDR1 SNHLY and CDR2 FYNNEI. This CDR3 has 17 amino acids. CDR3 bases: TGTGCCAGCAGATCTGAGGTTCGGGCTTTTAACTCCTACGAGCAGTACTTC. It yields the protein CASRSEVRAFNSYEQYF.

In this sample, this clonotype turned up a few times. This chain connects TRBV12-3 or TRBV12-4 to TRBJ1-5, with 9 bases matching TRBD1. Trimming took 3 bases from V and 3 from J; bases not matched to a gene: 21. CDR3 length equals 21 residues. CDR3 bases: TGTGCCAGCAGTTTTCGACGGGGTGCGGCTTTAACAGGGGGCAACAATCAGCCCCAGCATTTT. It is translated as CASSFRRGAALTGGNNQPQHF.

This clonotype was counted ten times or more. This chain connects TRBV4-1 to TRBJ2-1; 10 positions agree with TRBD2. V trimming: 3 bases; J trimming: 9 bases; junction bases outside the gene matches: 11. This CDR3 is 16 amino acids long. Per the germline V gene, CDR1 is MGHRA and CDR2 is YSYEKL. The CDR3 DNA is TGCGCCAGCAGCCAGTCAAGGGGTAGCGGGAGGCGTGAGCAGTTCTTC. Translation gives CASSQSRGSGRREQFF.

The table lists this clonotype with many counts. The V call is TRBV5-5, the J call TRBJ2-1, with D perhaps TRBD2 (11 bases). The CDR3 contains 23 residues. V was cut by 3 bases and J by 6 bases, with 40 bases left in between. Germline V lookup: CDR1 SGHKS, CDR2 YYEKEE (reference sequence). CDR3 residues: CASSWGQGNIVGTSGRLVNEQFF. CDR3 coding DNA: TGTGCCAGCAGCTGGGGACAGGGGAACATTGTGGGGACTAGCGGCCGTCTTGTCAATGAGCAGTTCTTC.

Ten or more counts support this clonotype. CDR3 nucleotides: TGTGCCAGCAGCTTAGGTAGGACTCAGCAAGAGCAGTTCTTC. This sequence encodes CASSLGRTQQEQFF. The chain couples TRBV7-8 to TRBJ2-1; the D gene is possibly TRBD2 (5 bases). The CDR3 loop spans 14 amino acids. The ends were cut back, 1 base at V and 10 bases at J, with 14 bases in the middle. Germline V lookup: CDR1 SGHVS, CDR2 FQNEAQ.

The chain has TRBV27 and TRBJ1-2; 10 nucleotides match TRBD1. The CDR3 loop spans 16 amino acids. Trimming removed 5 bases from V and 0 bases from J; junction bases left unmatched: 6. In germline, CDR1 is MNHEY, CDR2 SMNVEV (reference sequence). This CDR3 is CASSPGQGRANYGYTF. CDR3 coding DNA: TGTGCCAGCAGTCCGGGACAGGGGAGAGCTAACTATGGCTACACCTTC.

V is TRBV14 and J is TRBJ2-6; TRBD1 matches at 9 bases. CDR3 length: 14 residues. V was clipped by 4 bases and J by 12 bases; unmatched bases: 7. Germline V gives CDR1 SGHDN, CDR2 FVKESK. The CDR3 is CASSPWTGETVLTF. CDR3 coding DNA: TGTGCCAGCAGCCCATGGACAGGGGAGACCGTCCTGACTTTC.